This T cell receptor beta chain stems from a study of cytomegalovirus exposure and HLA in healthy donors. Study at large: The study's early data release held around 85 million unique TCRs from HLA-typed donors. Study-level points and caveats: In a later analysis, common viral pathogens appeared linked to several of the most significant clusters. Sequencing probably produced one cluster of sequence variants that were highly shared. A missense variant in DCLRE1C was later tied to TCR beta V- and J-gene trimming.

Trimming removed 4 bases from V and 4 bases from J; junction bases left unmatched: 4. The CDR3 runs 13 residues. Per germline, CDR1 SGHRS and CDR2 YFSETQ. In the case of this clone: Its antigen is unidentified.

PCR used 60 Vbeta primers and 13 Jbeta primers. Sequencing was performed with immunoSEQ multiplex PCR; in TCRdb, only in-frame clones are kept and a portion is missing. The sample comprises 110,000 to 150,000 clones, under 80% of which are singletons, and 2.5% to 3% rests with the top ten. The specimen sequenced was PBMCs. The receptor was isolated from a male donor in good health and CMV-seronegative. The rearrangement links TRBV5-1 to TRBJ1-1; 7 nucleotides line up with TRBD1. The CDR3 coding sequence is TGCGCCAGCAGCAATCAGGGGGTCACTGAAGCTTTCTTT. Protein product: CASSNQGVTEAFF. The complete variable domain, with remaining parts taken from reference TRBV5-1 and TRBJ1-1, reads KAGVTQTPRYLIKTRGQQVTLSCSPISGHRSVSWYQQTPGQGLQFLFEYFSETQRNKGNFPGRFSGRQFSNSRSEMNVSTLELGDSALYLCASSNQGVTEAFFGQGTRLTVV.